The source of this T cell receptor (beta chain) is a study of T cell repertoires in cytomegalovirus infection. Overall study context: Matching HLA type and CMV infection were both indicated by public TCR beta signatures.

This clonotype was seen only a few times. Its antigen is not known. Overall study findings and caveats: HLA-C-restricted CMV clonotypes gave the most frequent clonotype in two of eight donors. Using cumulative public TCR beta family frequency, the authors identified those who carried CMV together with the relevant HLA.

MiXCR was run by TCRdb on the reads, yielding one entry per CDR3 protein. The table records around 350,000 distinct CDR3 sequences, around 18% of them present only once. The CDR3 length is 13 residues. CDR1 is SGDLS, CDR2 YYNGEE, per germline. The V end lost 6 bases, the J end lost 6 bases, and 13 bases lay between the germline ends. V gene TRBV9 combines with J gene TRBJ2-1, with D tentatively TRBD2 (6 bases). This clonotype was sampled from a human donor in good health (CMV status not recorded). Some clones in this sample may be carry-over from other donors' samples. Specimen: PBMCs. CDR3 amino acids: CASTRSGGNEQFF. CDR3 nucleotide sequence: TGTGCCAGCACCCGATCCGGGGGCAATGAGCAGTTCTTC.